The present T cell receptor (beta chain) was sequenced within a study of blood T cell repertoires in COVID-19 (dated by TCRdb to 2019 to 2021). With regard to the full study: Collaborator samples came from the United States, Italy and Spain and covered acute and convalescent phases of COVID-19. The material from the prospective study consisted of cDNA or gDNA derived from T cells, B-cell-depleted T cells, or PBMCs. The dataset comprised deeply sampled blood TCRbeta repertoires from subjects exposed to, actively infected with, or recovered from COVID-19. The repertoires were released in a freely available public database intended as a resource for research on the immune response to SARS-CoV-2. The samples were drawn from two sources: the first 160 participants of the ongoing ImmuneRACE study, and 950 to 1,500 subjects contributed by 6 global collaborators. Nearly every sample came with metadata listing a de-identified subject ID, COVID-19 status, age in years and sex. HLA class I and class II types, where available, came from metadata supplied by the sample provider rather than from assay-based typing.

General study outcomes and caveats: The quantity of clinical and demographic metadata differed by source and by participant and was supplied without curation.

The immunoSEQ Assay, a bias-controlled multiplex PCR, was used to amplify TCRbeta CDR3 regions from genomic DNA. Under the source paper's analysis protocol: The number of nucleated cells in each sample was estimated by amplification of reference gene primers within the assay. To quantify the absolute abundance of each unique TCRbeta CDR3 rearrangement, sequence reads were collapsed and filtered. Productive Simpson clonality was computed per sample as the square root of Simpson's diversity index over productive rearrangements. The source is immuneACCESS, and TCRdb retained only in-frame sequences with V and J called. Part of the clones is not carried over; for the studies checked, unresolved V genes explain less than half of this, and the remainder is unexplained. The DNA was the basis for D and trimming; V, J and clone size are from that table. In all, the sample holds about 400,000 clones, and 75% to 90% of those were seen once. More than 4% of the sample belongs to the ten largest clones.

The CDR3 runs 14 amino acids, cysteine and phenylalanine included. Here the CDR3 DNA is all that survives: 42 bases in frame from base 1. From the germline V gene, CDR1 is SGHTA and CDR2 is FQGNSA. The germline V and J ends show losses of 3 bases and 6 bases respectively, and no gene match explains 2 bases of the junction. Comments on this clone: What antigen it recognizes has not been identified. No base-level quality is on record; no much larger clone is a single base apart.

Collaborating institutions collected whole blood in K2EDTA tubes following their own protocols. Collaborator samples were shipped for TCRbeta analysis as frozen whole blood, isolated PBMCs, or DNA extracted from either sample type. This receptor was obtained from a woman under 40 with acute or convalescent COVID-19. The chain employs TRBV7-2 and TRBJ2-3; a stretch of 11 junction bases matches TRBD2. Sequences were obtained from peripheral blood. The CDR3 protein: CASSFRLAGDTQYF. The nucleotide sequence reads TGTGCCAGCAGCTTTCGACTAGCGGGGGATACGCAGTATTTT.